This T cell receptor (beta chain) was retrieved from a study of blood T cell repertoires in COVID-19. V lost 7 bases and J 2 bases, leaving 14 bases between the germline ends. Germline loops: CDR1 MNHEY, CDR2 SVGAGI. The CDR3 is made up of 14 amino acids. Using immunoSEQ multiplex PCR, the repertoire was profiled, and TCRdb retains in-frame clones only, with some absent. The sample holds over 150,000 clones, about 86% seen once. The chain is built from TRBV6-5 and TRBJ1-2; D is unresolved. Sequencing used peripheral blood. This receptor was taken from a woman aged 55-69 years with acute or convalescent COVID-19. The CDR3 loop reads CASKAGSLNYGYTF. CDR3 DNA: TGTGCCAGCAAGGCGGGCAGTCTCAACTATGGCTACACCTTC.